This T cell receptor (beta chain) was obtained from a study of blood T cell repertoires in COVID-19. The ends were cut back, 5 bases at V and 7 bases at J, with 9 bases in the middle. CDR1 SGDLS and CDR2 YYNGEE come from the germline V gene. The CDR3 length is 12 residues. The data were produced by immunoSEQ multiplex PCR, yet TCRdb's version contains in-frame clones alone and is incomplete. The table includes some 370,000 clones, approximately 89% detected once. The sample comprised peripheral blood. The chain is built from TRBV9 and TRBJ2-2; perhaps TRBD2 as D (6 bases). The receptor was isolated from a woman between 25 and 40 years old with COVID-19, enrolled during active disease. The CDR3 nucleotides are TGTGCCAGCAGTCTAGCGAGCGGGGAGCTGTTTTTT. Translating it yields CASSLASGELFF.